This record concerns one T cell receptor beta chain sequence. Germline-derived CDR1 and CDR2 are LNHDA and SQIVND (reference sequence). This CDR3 has 14 amino acids. The junction had 12 bases not matched to a gene; V was cut back by 11 bases and J by 10 bases. This entry comes from a study of blood T cell repertoires in COVID-19. Across the study: The samples span acute and convalescent COVID-19 from the United States, Italy and Spain. T cells, B-cell-depleted T cells, or PBMCs supplied cDNA or gDNA.

Per the original data handling: Nucleated cell counts were estimated from reference gene primer amplification. The repertoire was sequenced with immunoSEQ multiplex PCR; TCRdb's copy has only in-frame clones and lacks some. The V and J calls and clone size come from that table; D and trimming were worked out from the DNA. The table lists about 380,000 clones, more than 65% of them singletons. Sequences were obtained from peripheral blood. The gene calls are TRBV19 and TRBJ1-6; TRBD1 agrees at 9 bases. The receptor's source is a human donor with acute or convalescent COVID-19. The donor label of this sample is uncertain. The CDR3 here is CASHPGQGGSPLHF. Here the CDR3 DNA reads TGTGCCTCACACCCGGGACAGGGAGGCTCACCCCTCCACTTT.